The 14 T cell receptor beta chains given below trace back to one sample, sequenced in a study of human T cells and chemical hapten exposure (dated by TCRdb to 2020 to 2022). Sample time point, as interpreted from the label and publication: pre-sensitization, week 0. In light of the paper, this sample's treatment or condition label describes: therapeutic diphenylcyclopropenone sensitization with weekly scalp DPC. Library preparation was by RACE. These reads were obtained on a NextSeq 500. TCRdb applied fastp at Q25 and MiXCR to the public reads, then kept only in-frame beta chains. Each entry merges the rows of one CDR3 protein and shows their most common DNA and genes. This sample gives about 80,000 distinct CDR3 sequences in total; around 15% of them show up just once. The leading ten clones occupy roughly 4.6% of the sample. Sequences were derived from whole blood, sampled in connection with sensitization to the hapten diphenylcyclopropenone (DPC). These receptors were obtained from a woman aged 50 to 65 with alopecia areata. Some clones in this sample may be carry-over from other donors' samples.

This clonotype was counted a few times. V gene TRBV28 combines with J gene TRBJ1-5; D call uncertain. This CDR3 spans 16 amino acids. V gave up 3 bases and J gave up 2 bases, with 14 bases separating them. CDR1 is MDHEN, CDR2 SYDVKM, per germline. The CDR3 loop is CASSFSRGRRNQPQHF. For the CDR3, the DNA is TGTGCCAGCAGTTTTTCCCGGGGTCGCCGCAATCAGCCCCAGCATTTT.

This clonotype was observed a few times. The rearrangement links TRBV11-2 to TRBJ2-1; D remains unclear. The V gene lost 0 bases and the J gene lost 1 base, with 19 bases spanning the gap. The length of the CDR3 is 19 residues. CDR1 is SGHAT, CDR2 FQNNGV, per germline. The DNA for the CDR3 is TGTGCCAGCAGCTTAGATCCGCGTGCCGCCGGTGCATCCTACAATGAGCAGTTCTTC. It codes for CASSLDPRAAGASYNEQFF.

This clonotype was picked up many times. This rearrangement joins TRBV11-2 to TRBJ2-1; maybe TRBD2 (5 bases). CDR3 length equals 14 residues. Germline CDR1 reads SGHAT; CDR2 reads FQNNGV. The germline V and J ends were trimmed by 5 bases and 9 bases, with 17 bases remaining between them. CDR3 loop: CASSASHPGIEQFF. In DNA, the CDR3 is TGTGCCAGCAGCGCGAGTCACCCGGGGATTGAGCAGTTCTTC.

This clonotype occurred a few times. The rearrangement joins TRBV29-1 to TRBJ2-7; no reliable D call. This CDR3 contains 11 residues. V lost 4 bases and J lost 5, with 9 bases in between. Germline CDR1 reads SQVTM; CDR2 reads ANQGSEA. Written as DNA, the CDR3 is TGCAGCGTTGCTGCTTTAAACGAGCAGTACTTC. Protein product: CSVAALNEQYF.

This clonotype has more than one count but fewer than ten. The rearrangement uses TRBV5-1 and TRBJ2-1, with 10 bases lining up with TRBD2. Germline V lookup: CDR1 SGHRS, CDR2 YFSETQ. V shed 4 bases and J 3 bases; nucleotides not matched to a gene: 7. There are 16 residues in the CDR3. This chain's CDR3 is CASSRMLAGVYNEQFF. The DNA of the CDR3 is TGCGCCAGCAGCCGGATGCTAGCGGGAGTCTACAATGAGCAGTTCTTC.

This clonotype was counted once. The CDR3 sequence is CASSLSLPEETQYF. CDR3 DNA: TGTGCCAGCAGTTTATCTCTACCGGAAGAGACCCAGTACTTC. The chain uses TRBV28 and TRBJ2-5; D uncertain. Trimming left V 1 base short and J 3 bases short, with 9 bases between. Germline loops: CDR1 MDHEN, CDR2 SYDVKM. The CDR3 covers 14 residues.

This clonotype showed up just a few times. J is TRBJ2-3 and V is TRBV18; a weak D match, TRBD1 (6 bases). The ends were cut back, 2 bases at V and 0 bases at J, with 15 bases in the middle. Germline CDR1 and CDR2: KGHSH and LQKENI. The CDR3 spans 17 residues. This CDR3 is CASSPIQDRVSTDTQYF. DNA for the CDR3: TGTGCCAGCTCACCAATCCAGGACAGAGTTAGCACAGATACGCAGTATTTT.

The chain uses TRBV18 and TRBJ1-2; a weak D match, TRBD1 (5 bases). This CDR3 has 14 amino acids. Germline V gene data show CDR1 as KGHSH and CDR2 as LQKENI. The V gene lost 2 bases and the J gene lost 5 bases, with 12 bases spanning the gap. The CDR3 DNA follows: TGTGCCAGCTCACCATCTTTCGAGGGGTATGGCTACACCTTC. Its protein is CASSPSFEGYGYTF.

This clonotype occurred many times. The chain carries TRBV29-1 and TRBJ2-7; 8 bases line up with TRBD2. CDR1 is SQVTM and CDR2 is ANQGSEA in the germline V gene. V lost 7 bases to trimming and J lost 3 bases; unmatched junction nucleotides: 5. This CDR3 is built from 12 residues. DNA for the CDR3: TGCAGCGCCGGTAGCGGGATCTACGAGCAGTACTTC. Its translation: CSAGSGIYEQYF.

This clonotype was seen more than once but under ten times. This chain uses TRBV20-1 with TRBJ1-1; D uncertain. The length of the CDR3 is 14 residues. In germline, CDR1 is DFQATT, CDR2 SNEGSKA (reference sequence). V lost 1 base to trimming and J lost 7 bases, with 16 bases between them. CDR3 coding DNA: TGCAGTGCTAGAGTGTTTTCAGGAGGGCTTGAAGCTTTCTTT. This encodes CSARVFSGGLEAFF.

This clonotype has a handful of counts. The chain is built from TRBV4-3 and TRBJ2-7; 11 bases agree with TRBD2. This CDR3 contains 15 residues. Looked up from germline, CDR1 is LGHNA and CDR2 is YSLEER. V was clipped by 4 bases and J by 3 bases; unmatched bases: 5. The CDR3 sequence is CASSPGTSGYYEQYF. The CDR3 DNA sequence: TGCGCCAGCAGCCCAGGGACTAGCGGATACTACGAGCAGTACTTC.

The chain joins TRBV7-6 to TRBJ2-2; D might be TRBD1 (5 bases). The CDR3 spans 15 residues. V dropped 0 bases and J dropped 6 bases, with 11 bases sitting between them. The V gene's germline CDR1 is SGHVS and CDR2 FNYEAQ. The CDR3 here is CASSLAQGLAGELFF. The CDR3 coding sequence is TGTGCCAGCAGCTTAGCTCAGGGTTTAGCCGGGGAGCTGTTTTTT.

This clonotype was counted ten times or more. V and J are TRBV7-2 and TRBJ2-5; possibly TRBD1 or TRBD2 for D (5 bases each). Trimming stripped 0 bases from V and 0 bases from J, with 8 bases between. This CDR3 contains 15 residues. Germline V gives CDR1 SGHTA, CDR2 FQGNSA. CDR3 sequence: CASSLAGTNQETQYF. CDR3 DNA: TGTGCCAGCAGCTTAGCCGGGACCAACCAAGAGACCCAGTACTTC.

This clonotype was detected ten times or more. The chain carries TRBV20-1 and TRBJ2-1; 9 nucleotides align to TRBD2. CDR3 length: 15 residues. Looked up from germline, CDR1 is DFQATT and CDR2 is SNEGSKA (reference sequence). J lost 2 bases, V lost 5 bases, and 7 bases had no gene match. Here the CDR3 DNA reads TGCAGTGCTCAAGTTAGCGGGAGTCCCTACAATGAGCAGTTCTTC. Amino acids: CSAQVSGSPYNEQFF.